This TCR beta chain comes out of a study of OX40 agonist ivuxolimab in advanced cancers. The CDR3 contains 15 residues. Germline CDR1 MDHEN, CDR2 SYDVKM. Losses at the gene ends were 4 bases for V and 5 bases for J; bases not matched to a gene: 11. Only in-frame clones appear in the TCRdb table, and some are missing; sequencing was by immunoSEQ multiplex PCR. This table has about 81,000 clones, around 85% appearing once. This material consisted of CD4+ or CD8+ T cells sorted from blood, taken in a trial of the OX40 agonist ivuxolimab. The TCR was taken from an adult with an advanced solid tumor such as melanoma, head and neck, liver or kidney cancer. The chain combines TRBV28 with TRBJ2-7; 7 bases fit TRBD2. Here the CDR3 reads CASSWGGASRNEQYF. The DNA of the CDR3 is TGTGCCAGCAGTTGGGGAGGGGCTAGCCGTAACGAGCAGTACTTC.